A single sample gave rise to the 22 T cell receptor beta chains below, sequenced in a study of blood T cell repertoires in COVID-19. The method was immunoSEQ multiplex PCR; TCRdb's version includes in-frame clones alone and lacks a portion of them. The table has around 76,000 clones, roughly 77% seen once; the top ten hold roughly 0.83%. Sequencing was done on a sample of peripheral blood. Receptors originate from a woman in her 70s with acute or convalescent COVID-19.

This chain uses TRBV7-2 with TRBJ1-5; 8 nucleotides match TRBD1. The germline V gene has CDR1 SGHTA and CDR2 FQGNSA. The CDR3 contains 16 residues. With 5 bases clipped from V and 6 bases from J, the junction kept 12 bases outside the gene matches. The CDR3 region has the DNA TGTGCCAGCAGCCTGCTTCTAGGACAGGGAGGTCAGCCCCAGCATTTT. This translates into CASSLLLGQGGQPQHF.

V gene TRBV19 combines with J gene TRBJ1-5, with no clear D. The CDR3 is 11 residues long. V was shortened by 7 bases and J by 4 bases, with 5 bases between the two germline ends. Germline V CDR1 and CDR2: LNHDA, SQIVND (reference sequence). In nucleotides, the CDR3 is TGTGCCAGTACAGAAAATCAGCCCCAGCATTTT. Amino acids: CASTENQPQHF.

This CDR3 reads CASSQSGQSGSTGNTIYF. Here the CDR3 DNA reads TGTGCCAGCAGCCAATCGGGACAGTCTGGGTCTACTGGAAACACCATATATTTT. V gene TRBV3-1 (or the pseudogene TRBV3-2) combines with J gene TRBJ1-3, with 7 bases fitting TRBD1. This CDR3 region has 18 residues. V gave up 2 bases and J gave up 2 bases; unmatched junction bases: 12. The germline V gene encodes CDR1 LGHDT and CDR2 YNNKEL (reference sequence).

This chain uses TRBV5-1 with TRBJ1-6, with D possibly TRBD1 on 5 matching bases. The CDR3 contains 17 residues. The germline CDR1 and CDR2 sequences are SGHRS and YFSETQ. The V and J ends lost 0 bases and 10 bases respectively, with 20 bases between them. In DNA form, the CDR3 reads TGCGCCAGCAGCTTGGCCCCGATAGGCAGGGTCGAATCACCCCTCCACTTT. This sequence encodes CASSLAPIGRVESPLHF.

The rearrangement links TRBV12-3 or TRBV12-4 to TRBJ2-1; maybe TRBD2 (5 bases). Trimming stripped 3 bases from V and 4 bases from J, with 7 bases between. The CDR3 has 13 amino acids. CDR3 region: CASSFQRYNEQFF. The CDR3 nucleotides are TGTGCCAGCAGTTTCCAGCGGTACAATGAGCAGTTCTTC.

This sequence joins TRBV11-2 and TRBJ1-1, with 7 bases identical to TRBD1. Trimming cost V 5 bases and J 4 bases; bases outside gene matches: 7. CDR1 SGHAT and CDR2 FQNNGV come from the germline V gene. The CDR3 totals 14 residues. The CDR3 reads CASSQTGSGTEAFF. Here the CDR3 DNA reads TGTGCCAGCAGCCAGACAGGGTCGGGCACTGAAGCTTTCTTT.

J is TRBJ2-5 and V is TRBV11-1; D might be TRBD2 (6 bases). The CDR3 is 14 residues long. The germline V and J ends were trimmed by 5 bases and 4 bases, with 14 bases remaining between them. Germline-derived CDR1 and CDR2 are SGHAT and FQDESV (reference sequence). Here the CDR3 reads CASSPRRAPETQYF. The CDR3 nucleotides are TGTGCCAGCAGCCCCCGGAGGGCACCAGAGACCCAGTACTTC.

The rearrangement uses TRBV7-3 and TRBJ2-7, with D maybe TRBD2 (5 bases). Germline V lookup: CDR1 SGHTA, CDR2 FQGTGA. The CDR3 runs to 14 residues. Trimming pared 5 bases from V and 6 bases from J, leaving 17 bases between. The CDR3 region is CASSPGERVSEQYF. CDR3 coding DNA: TGTGCCAGCAGCCCCGGGGAAAGGGTTAGCGAGCAGTACTTC.

This chain connects TRBV28 to TRBJ1-1; D possibly corresponds to TRBD1 (5 bases). Germline V gene lookup returns CDR1 MDHEN and CDR2 SYDVKM. The length of the CDR3 is 12 residues. Trimming stripped 7 bases from V and 5 bases from J, with 11 bases between. The CDR3 DNA follows: TGTGCCAGCATCCGCCAGGGAACTGAAGCTTTCTTT. Protein product: CASIRQGTEAFF.

The chain recombines TRBV19 with TRBJ2-2; tentatively, D is TRBD1 (6 bases). The V end lost 7 bases, the J end lost 6 bases, and 21 bases lay between the germline ends. CDR3 length equals 16 residues. Germline V gene lookup returns CDR1 LNHDA and CDR2 SQIVND (reference sequence). In nucleotides, the CDR3 is TGTGCCAGTAACCAAGGCCCCTCGGCAGGGGCCGGGGAGCTGTTTTTT. It codes for CASNQGPSAGAGELFF.

This chain links TRBV5-1 with TRBJ1-1; TRBD1 might be the D (6 bases). Trimming pared 0 bases from V and 7 bases from J, leaving 13 bases between. Germline V gives CDR1 SGHRS, CDR2 YFSETQ. The CDR3 has 14 residues. Here the CDR3 reads CASSLGEQGVEAFF. CDR3 DNA sequence: TGCGCCAGCAGCTTGGGAGAACAGGGAGTTGAAGCTTTCTTT.

The chain couples TRBV3-1 (or the pseudogene TRBV3-2) to TRBJ1-2, with unresolved D. Deletions cut 1 base from V and 7 bases from J, with 22 bases between. Germline V gives CDR1 LGHDT, CDR2 YNNKEL (reference sequence). The CDR3 runs 17 residues. The DNA of the CDR3 is TGTGCCAGCAGCCAAGGCTCTAGTGAGACTTCCGTACGTGGCTACACCTTC. Protein: CASSQGSSETSVRGYTF.

The chain combines TRBV9 with TRBJ1-2, with 7 bases that match TRBD1. Germline V CDR1 and CDR2: SGDLS, YYNGEE. This CDR3 region has 15 residues. With 3 bases clipped from V and 0 bases from J, the junction kept 5 bases outside the gene matches. DNA for the CDR3: TGTGCCAGCAGCGCCGGGACAGTAGCTAACTATGGCTACACCTTC. It codes for CASSAGTVANYGYTF.

The count of this clone is one. The V call is TRBV5-4, the J call TRBJ1-2; 8 bases agree with TRBD1. The junction had 6 bases not matched to a gene; V was cut back by 0 bases and J by 5 bases. The germline V gene has CDR1 SGHNT and CDR2 YYREEE (reference sequence). The CDR3 loop spans 15 amino acids. The chain's CDR3 is CASSLAGRGRYGYTF. In DNA, the CDR3 is TGTGCCAGCAGCTTGGCCGGCAGGGGGCGTTATGGCTACACCTTC.

The chain carries TRBV2 and TRBJ1-4; possibly TRBD1 for D (6 bases). Between the trimmed V and J ends, which lost 6 bases and 7 bases, there was a span of 18 bases. Germline CDR1 is SNHLY and CDR2 is FYNNEI. The CDR3 has 15 amino acids. The CDR3 sequence: CASRGGQGIPEKLFF. CDR3 nucleotides: TGTGCCAGCAGGGGGGGGCAGGGCATCCCTGAAAAACTGTTTTTT.

This rearrangement joins TRBV10-3 to TRBJ2-5; TRBD2 is a possible D gene (6 bases). V was trimmed by 3 bases and J by 2 bases, leaving 13 bases between them. The germline gives CDR1 ENHRY, CDR2 SYGVKD. The CDR3 consists of 15 residues. The CDR3 spells CAISDLGGIQETQYF. In DNA, the CDR3 is TGTGCCATCAGTGACCTTGGGGGGATACAAGAGACCCAGTACTTC.

V gene TRBV6-6 combines with J gene TRBJ2-2; 8 bases fit TRBD2. With V trimmed by 8 bases and J by 4 bases, 6 bases remained unmatched. The germline V gene has CDR1 MNHNY and CDR2 SVGAGI (reference sequence). The CDR3 extends over 14 amino acids. The CDR3 DNA reads as TGTGCCAGCGTGGCTAGCGGGTTCACCGGGGAGCTGTTTTTT. Amino acids: CASVASGFTGELFF.

The chain has TRBV6-2 or TRBV6-3 and TRBJ2-5, with D tentatively TRBD1 (6 bases). The CDR3 sequence is 15 residues long. The germline V gene has CDR1 MNHEY and CDR2 SVGEGT. Trimming removed 5 bases from V and 4 bases from J, with 17 bases in between. The CDR3 sequence is CASSQIRGWGETQYF. For the CDR3, the DNA is TGTGCCAGCAGTCAAATCAGGGGATGGGGAGAGACCCAGTACTTC.

This sequence joins TRBV9 and TRBJ2-2; 8 bases match TRBD1. Trimming took 1 base from V and 1 from J; bases not matched to a gene: 3. This CDR3 comprises 16 residues. CDR1 and CDR2 (germline): SGDLS, YYNGEE. In DNA form, the CDR3 reads TGTGCCAGCAGCGTATCCGGGACAGGGAACACCGGGGAGCTGTTTTTT. Translated, it gives CASSVSGTGNTGELFF.

The gene calls are TRBV18 and TRBJ1-1; 8 bases line up with TRBD1. Germline trimming cut 2 bases from V and 1 base from J; bases unmatched to any gene: 12. The germline V gene has CDR1 KGHSH and CDR2 LQKENI. The CDR3 is 18 amino acids. The CDR3 DNA is TGTGCCAGCTCACCATTGGCGACAGGGGCCGGAGAGAACACTGAAGCTTTCTTT. It is translated as CASSPLATGAGENTEAFF.

This chain links TRBV3-1 (or the pseudogene TRBV3-2) with TRBJ2-5; 7 nucleotides match TRBD2. Germline V gene data show CDR1 as LGHDT and CDR2 as YNNKEL (reference sequence). The V gene end was trimmed by 7 bases and the J gene end by 2 bases; junction bases not matched to a gene: 7. The length of the CDR3 is 14 residues. The CDR3 loop is CASIMAGVQETQYF. CDR3 nucleotide sequence: TGTGCCAGCATTATGGCGGGAGTTCAAGAGACCCAGTACTTC.

V gene TRBV11-2 combines with J gene TRBJ2-7; 9 nucleotides match TRBD2. From germline, CDR1 is SGHAT and CDR2 FQNNGV. The CDR3 loop spans 16 amino acids. The junction had 5 bases not matched to a gene; V was cut back by 0 bases and J by 2 bases. CDR3 DNA sequence: TGTGCCAGCAGCTTAGATGCGGCGGGGGGGCCCTACGAGCAGTACTTC. Protein: CASSLDAAGGPYEQYF.